This TCR beta chain was recovered during a study of blood T cell repertoires in COVID-19. Study in general: The origin of the acute and convalescent COVID-19 samples was the United States, Italy and Spain. T cells, B-cell-depleted T cells, or PBMCs supplied cDNA or gDNA.

The junction had 6 bases not matched to a gene; V was cut back by 6 bases and J by 5 bases. CDR3 length equals 13 residues. The authors' processing: The assay estimated nucleated cells by amplifying reference gene primers. The repertoire was sequenced with immunoSEQ multiplex PCR; TCRdb's copy has only in-frame clones and lacks some. The DNA was the basis for D and trimming; V, J and clone size are from that table. The data show about 220,000 clones, with 60% to 85% seen just once and under 8.5% held by the top ten. This clone was recorded a few times. The material sequenced was peripheral blood. This TCR derives from a woman between 65 and 79 years old with acute or convalescent COVID-19. The chain combines TRBV12-3 or TRBV12-4 with TRBJ1-2; TRBD1 aligns across 7 bases. CDR3 amino acids: CASRLGQEYGYTF. The CDR3 DNA follows: TGTGCCAGCAGACTAGGACAGGAATATGGCTACACCTTC.